These T cell receptor beta chains were read from a single sample in a study of T cell responses to AZD1222 COVID-19 vaccine. Clones were sequenced by immunoSEQ multiplex PCR, and TCRdb holds only the in-frame ones, with some missing. Counted here are 30,000 to 35,000 clones, approximately 86% occurring once; the ten biggest clones make up approximately 7.3%. Specimen: peripheral blood, collected on day 0 of AZD1222 vaccination. The receptors come from an adult in good health. The CDR3 runs from the conserved cysteine through the conserved F or W. Fields, in order: clone size, D gene, V gene, J gene, CDR3 DNA, CDR3 protein. A D gene is named only where the DNA matches it firmly. The size entry is marked missing in some rows and otherwise reads once, few, many or a size class.

>once|TRBD1|TRBV28|TRBJ2-1
TGTGCCAGCAGTCTCCCCGGGACAGGGGGCAATGAGCAGTTCTTC
CASSLPGTGGNEQFF
>.|.|TRBV7-6|TRBJ2-2
TGTGCCAGCAGCGCGATCACTAGCACCGGGGAGCTGTTTTTT
CASSAITSTGELFF
>.|.|TRBV6-5|TRBJ2-5
TGTGCCAGCAGTACCGGACCCTGGGGGGAGACCCAGTACTTC
CASSTGPWGETQYF
>.|.|TRBV4-3|TRBJ1-2
TGCGCCAGCAGCTTCGGGAGTGGGGGGCCCCCTGACTATGGCTACACCTTC
CASSFGSGGPPDYGYTF
>.|TRBD1|TRBV5-1|TRBJ2-3
TGCGCCAGCAGCTTGGGACAGGGAACTAGCACAGATACGCAGTATTTT
CASSLGQGTSTDTQYF
>once|.|TRBV19|TRBJ2-6
TGTGCCAGCGAGCAGGGGTCGGGGGGGGCCAACGTCCTGACTTTC
CASEQGSGGANVLTF
>.|.|TRBV19|TRBJ2-5
TGTGCCAGTAGTAGTCAGGGGGGACAAGAGACCCAGTACTTC
CASSSQGGQETQYF
>.|.|TRBV7-9|TRBJ1-5
TGTGCCAGCAGCTTAGCGGGTCAGCCCCAGCATTTT
CASSLAGQPQHF
>.|TRBD1|TRBV7-3|TRBJ1-6
TGTGCCAGCAGCTCAGGACAGGGGCAGGGACCCCTCCACTTT
CASSSGQGQGPLHF
>few|.|TRBV10-3|TRBJ1-1
TGTGCCATCAGTGAAAGGGGGGAACGGTGGATGAACACTGAAGCTTTCTTT
CAISERGERWMNTEAFF
>.|.|TRBV6-1|TRBJ1-3
TGTGCCAGCAGTGAACAGGATTCCGGAAACACCATATATTTT
CASSEQDSGNTIYF
>.|TRBD2|TRBV7-6|TRBJ2-5
TGTGCCAGCAGCCCTACCACCGGACTAGCCCTAAGGGAGACCCAGTACTTC
CASSPTTGLALRETQYF
>.|TRBD1|TRBV6-5|TRBJ1-1
TGTGCCAGCAGTTATCGGGACAGGGGGGTTGCTTTCTTT
CASSYRDRGVAFF
>.|.|TRBV5-8|TRBJ2-5
TGTGCCAGCAGTCCTCCCTGGGAGAGGCGAGAGACCCAGTACTTC
CASSPPWERRETQYF
>.|.|TRBV9|TRBJ2-5
TGTGCCGCGCTTGGTACACAAGAGACCCAGTACTTC
CAALGTQETQYF
>.|TRBD2|TRBV2|TRBJ2-1
TGTGCCAGCAGTGATAGGCGGGGGGGACGCTACAATGAGCAGTTCTTC
CASSDRRGGRYNEQFF
>.|TRBD2|TRBV7-2|TRBJ2-3
TGTGCCAGCAACCGCCCGGCTAGCGGGGGGAAGTCGACAGATACGCAGTATTTT
CASNRPASGGKSTDTQYF
>few|.|TRBV4-3|TRBJ2-3
TGCGCCAGCAGCCAAGAATACAGGACTAGCACAGATACGCAGTATTTT
CASSQEYRTSTDTQYF
>.|TRBD2|TRBV19|TRBJ2-1
TGTGCCAGTACCCGTCGGACTAGCGATAGCTCCTACAATGAGCAGTTCTTC
CASTRRTSDSSYNEQFF
>.|.|TRBV5-1|TRBJ2-5
TGCGCCAGCAGCGCGAACCCGGGACAACAAGAGACCCAGTACTTC
CASSANPGQQETQYF
>.|TRBD1|TRBV18|TRBJ1-2
TGTGCCAGCTCACTGGAATCAGGGGGCTATGGCTACACCTTC
CASSLESGGYGYTF
>.|TRBD1|TRBV9|TRBJ1-6
TGTGCCAGCAGCGTAGGCGGGACAGGGGGCGAACCCCTCCACTTT
CASSVGGTGGEPLHF
>.|TRBD2|TRBV5-1|TRBJ2-3
TGCGCCAGCAGCCTCGGGACTAGCGGGCTGGATACGCAGTATTTT
CASSLGTSGLDTQYF
>.|.|TRBV2|TRBJ2-5
TGTGCCAGCAGCATAGTTGGGGAGACCCAGTACTTC
CASSIVGETQYF
>.|.|TRBV20-1|TRBJ1-1
TGCAGTGCTAGTGCCCCCAAAAGACAGGAAGGTGAAGCTTTCTTT
CSASAPKRQEGEAFF
>.|TRBD1|TRBV7-9|TRBJ1-4
TGTGCCAGCAGCCTTGGGACAGTCCAAGAAAAACTGTTTTTT
CASSLGTVQEKLFF
>once|.|TRBV4-1|TRBJ1-2
TGCGCCAGCAGCCCCGACCCTGGGGCCTCTAACTATGGCTACACCTTC
CASSPDPGASNYGYTF
>.|.|TRBV7-8|TRBJ2-5
TGTGCCAGCAGCGCGAGCAGGGGGACCCAGTACTTC
CASSASRGTQYF
>.|TRBD1|TRBV6-5|TRBJ2-7
TGTGCCAGCAGGCGGACAGGGAGCTCCTACGAGCAGTACTTC
CASRRTGSSYEQYF
>.|.|TRBV5-4|TRBJ1-1
TGTGCCAGCAGCTTGGTTGGTAGCGGAAGGGGCGCTTTCTTT
CASSLVGSGRGAFF
>.|.|TRBV10-3|TRBJ2-7
TGTGCCATCAGTGAGTCGACTCGGGGCAGCCACTCGAGCTCCTACGAGCAGTACTTC
CAISESTRGSHSSSYEQYF